A selection of T cell receptor beta chains follows, all from one sample in a study of beta chain features in type 1 diabetes. TCRdb's table, derived via immunoSEQ multiplex PCR, lists solely in-frame clones and lacks some. The table includes almost 350,000 clones, around 9.7% detected once. Sequencing was performed on central memory CD4+ T cells from blood. Source of these receptors: a young man with type 1 diabetes. The CDR3 runs from the conserved cysteine through the conserved F or W. D genes are given only for firm matches. Some rows have no size entry. The others give once, few or many, or a class for an expanded clone.

v_gene	abundance	j_gene	d_gene	len	CDR3aa	CDR3nt
TRBV7-2	few	TRBJ2-6	NA	11	CASGGANVLTF	TGTGCCAGCGGGGGGGCCAACGTCCTGACTTTC
TRBV27	NA	TRBJ2-4	TRBD1	16	CASSPTRQGAGNIQYF	TGTGCCAGCAGCCCTACTCGACAGGGGGCAGGGAACATTCAGTACTTC
TRBV4-3	few	TRBJ1-6	NA	15	CASSQEPERLSPLHF	TGCGCCAGCAGCCAGGAGCCAGAGCGGCTCTCACCCCTCCACTTT
TRBV5-6	few	TRBJ2-3	TRBD2	15	CASSITSGRTDTQYF	TGTGCCAGCAGCATTACTAGCGGGCGCACAGATACGCAGTATTTT
TRBV5-6	NA	TRBJ2-7	NA	14	CASSFDVSSYEQYF	TGTGCCAGCAGCTTCGACGTCAGCTCCTACGAGCAGTACTTC
TRBV28	few	TRBJ2-7	NA	14	CASSASASHTQQYF	TGTGCCAGCAGTGCATCGGCCTCTCATACGCAGCAGTACTTC
TRBV25-1	few	TRBJ1-4	NA	13	CASSEWGHEKLFF	TGTGCCAGCAGTGAATGGGGTCACGAAAAACTGTTTTTT
TRBV7-2	NA	TRBJ2-3	TRBD2	15	CASSSGLAGADTQYF	TGTGCCAGCAGCAGTGGCCTAGCGGGGGCAGATACGCAGTATTTT
TRBV2	NA	TRBJ1-5	NA	11	CASSEGVVQHF	TGTGCCAGCAGTGAAGGGGTGGTCCAGCATTTT
TRBV28	many	TRBJ2-1	NA	13	CASSYVSFYEQFF	TGTGCCAGCAGTTATGTCTCCTTCTATGAGCAGTTCTTC
TRBV7-8	few	TRBJ2-4	NA	11	CASRPKNIQYF	TGTGCCAGCCGACCCAAAAACATTCAGTACTTC
TRBV28	many	TRBJ1-2	TRBD1	14	CASSTDRDLYGYTF	TGTGCCAGCAGTACGGACAGGGATCTCTATGGCTACACCTTC
TRBV5-4	few	TRBJ2-3	TRBD2	14	CAILAGGSTDTQYF	TGTGCCATTCTAGCGGGGGGCTCCACAGATACGCAGTATTTT
TRBV10-3	few	TRBJ1-5	NA	13	CAIRDSGGQPQHF	TGTGCCATCAGGGACAGTGGAGGTCAGCCCCAGCATTTT
TRBV20-1	NA	TRBJ1-2	NA	11	CSARWTNGYTF	TGCAGTGCTAGATGGACCAATGGCTACACCTTC
TRBV5-1	many	TRBJ2-5	NA	14	CASSPVGGEETQYF	TGCGCCAGCAGCCCGGTGGGGGGCGAAGAGACCCAGTACTTC
TRBV7-2	few	TRBJ2-7	NA	15	CASSLAAHLLGEQYF	TGTGCCAGCAGCTTAGCCGCGCACCTGCTTGGCGAGCAGTACTTC
TRBV7-8	NA	TRBJ2-3	NA	15	CASSLGLAGTDTQYF	TGTGCCAGCAGCTTAGGTCTAGCAGGCACAGATACGCAGTATTTT
TRBV10-2	NA	TRBJ2-5	NA	13	CASRDRPQETQYF	TGCGCCAGCAGGGACAGACCTCAAGAGACCCAGTACTTC
TRBV7-2	NA	TRBJ1-4	TRBD1	15	CASSLVAGGSEKLFF	TGTGCCAGCAGCTTAGTTGCAGGGGGCAGTGAAAAACTGTTTTTT
TRBV7-7	many	TRBJ2-3	NA	15	CVNPIQGGMTDTQYF	TGTGTTAACCCCATACAGGGGGGGATGACAGATACGCAGTATTTT
TRBV7-9	few	TRBJ2-5	TRBD2	14	CASSQELRGETQYF	TGTGCCAGCAGCCAAGAATTGCGGGGGGAGACCCAGTACTTC
TRBV5-4	NA	TRBJ2-3	NA	14	CASSSSAPADTQYF	TGTGCCAGCAGCTCTAGCGCCCCGGCAGATACGCAGTATTTT
TRBV7-9	NA	TRBJ2-3	NA	13	CASGALVRDTQYF	TGTGCCAGCGGAGCGCTGGTGAGAGATACGCAGTATTTT
TRBV7-2	NA	TRBJ1-2	NA	13	CASSLSWAYGYTF	TGTGCCAGCAGCTTAAGCTGGGCTTATGGCTACACCTTC
TRBV7-9	NA	TRBJ2-7	NA	14	CASSLASDAREQYF	TGTGCCAGCAGCTTAGCATCAGACGCCCGCGAGCAGTACTTC
TRBV19	few	TRBJ2-5	NA	14	CASSRMGGQETQYF	TGTGCCAGTAGCCGAATGGGGGGACAAGAGACCCAGTACTTC
TRBV30	few	TRBJ2-7	NA	12	CAWAPPGDEQYF	TGTGCCTGGGCGCCTCCAGGGGACGAGCAGTACTTC
TRBV5-1	few	TRBJ2-6	NA	16	CASSLSGQPGANVLTF	TGCGCCAGCAGCTTGTCAGGCCAACCTGGGGCCAACGTCCTGACTTTC
TRBV9	NA	TRBJ2-3	NA	12	CASSVRDGTQYF	TGTGCCAGCAGCGTCCGGGACGGCACGCAGTATTTT
TRBV7-2	few	TRBJ1-6	NA	13	CASSFYSESPLHF	TGTGCCAGCAGCTTTTACTCGGAGTCACCCCTCCACTTT
TRBV6-5	few	TRBJ2-7	TRBD1	14	CASRPRTGRSEQYF	TGTGCCAGCAGACCCAGGACAGGGAGATCCGAGCAGTACTTC
TRBV7-9	NA	TRBJ2-4	TRBD1	14	CASSIQGAGNIQYF	TGTGCCAGCAGCATACAGGGGGCCGGAAACATTCAGTACTTC
TRBV11-2	NA	TRBJ2-7	NA	16	CASSLKVQGSVQEQYF	TGTGCCAGCAGCTTAAAGGTCCAGGGATCTGTTCAAGAGCAGTACTTC
TRBV11-2	few	TRBJ2-7	NA	13	CASSLVMDYEQYF	TGTGCCAGCAGCTTAGTAATGGACTACGAGCAGTACTTC
TRBV7-2	NA	TRBJ2-3	TRBD2	16	CASSLGPSGEGDTQYF	TGTGCCAGCAGCTTAGGCCCTAGCGGGGAAGGGGATACGCAGTATTTT
TRBV28	few	TRBJ1-4	NA	13	CASTGTVVEKLFF	TGTGCCAGCACCGGGACGGTCGTTGAAAAACTGTTTTTT
TRBV2	NA	TRBJ1-4	NA	15	CASSEAGHHNEKLFF	TGTGCCAGCAGTGAAGCTGGACACCACAATGAAAAACTGTTTTTT
TRBV5-1	NA	TRBJ2-1	TRBD2	18	CASSFTRLAGGYLNEQFF	TGCGCCAGCAGCTTTACCCGACTAGCGGGGGGGTATCTCAATGAGCAGTTCTTC
TRBV29-1	few	TRBJ1-2	TRBD1	11	CSAGTGGGYTF	TGCAGCGCCGGGACAGGGGGTGGCTACACCTTC
TRBV6-5	NA	TRBJ2-7	TRBD1	14	CASRRTGSSYEQYF	TGTGCCAGCAGGCGGACAGGAAGCTCCTACGAGCAGTACTTC
TRBV30	NA	TRBJ2-5	TRBD2	15	CAWSEGRRGGETQYF	TGTGCCTGGAGTGAAGGCCGTCGGGGGGGAGAGACCCAGTACTTC
TRBV7-2	few	TRBJ1-1	NA	15	CASSPASDRNTEAFF	TGTGCCAGCAGTCCAGCCTCTGACAGGAACACTGAAGCTTTCTTT
TRBV4-3	NA	TRBJ2-4	TRBD2	12	CASSQDRGGQYF	TGCGCCAGCAGCCAAGATCGCGGGGGACAGTACTTC
TRBV7-2	NA	TRBJ2-3	TRBD1	10	CATGTGTQYF	TGTGCCACAGGGACAGGGACGCAGTATTTT
TRBV4-1	few	TRBJ2-5	TRBD1	14	CASSQETGVGKQYF	TGCGCCAGCAGCCAAGAAACAGGGGTGGGCAAGCAGTACTTC
TRBV7-2	few	TRBJ2-2	NA	16	CASSLRAAAGTGELFF	TGTGCCAGCAGCTTACGAGCAGCGGCGGGCACCGGGGAGCTGTTTTTT
TRBV28	many	TRBJ2-5	TRBD1	14	CASSTGGLEETQYF	TGTGCCAGCAGCACAGGGGGTCTAGAAGAGACCCAGTACTTC
TRBV28	NA	TRBJ1-4	NA	12	CASWGAGEKLFF	TGTGCCAGCTGGGGGGCCGGTGAAAAACTGTTTTTT
TRBV7-2	many	TRBJ2-4	TRBD1	19	CASSLALPTGDRTKNIQYF	TGTGCCAGCAGCTTAGCCCTCCCGACAGGGGATCGCACAAAAAACATTCAGTACTTC
TRBV7-2	few	TRBJ2-5	NA	16	CASSPMTVGSEETQYF	TGTGCCAGCAGCCCAATGACAGTGGGATCTGAGGAGACCCAGTACTTC
TRBV2	few	TRBJ2-2	NA	13	CASRFDRTGELFF	TGTGCCAGCAGGTTCGACAGAACCGGGGAGCTGTTTTTT
TRBV7-2	few	TRBJ2-2	NA	11	CASSPRGELFF	TGTGCCAGCAGCCCGCGAGGGGAGCTGTTTTTT
TRBV6-1	NA	TRBJ1-5	NA	15	CASSEALGPNQPQHF	TGTGCCAGCAGTGAAGCTCTCGGCCCCAATCAGCCCCAGCATTTT
TRBV27	few	TRBJ1-2	TRBD1	14	CASSFTGQGYGYTF	TGTGCCAGCAGTTTTACCGGACAGGGGTATGGCTACACCTTC
TRBV29-1	NA	TRBJ1-2	NA	11	CSGWDGPDYTF	TGCAGCGGTTGGGATGGTCCGGACTACACCTTC
TRBV6-5	NA	TRBJ2-4	NA	12	CASRSGGDIQYF	TGTGCCAGCAGATCGGGTGGGGACATTCAGTACTTC
TRBV4-3	NA	TRBJ2-2	NA	15	CASSQVLGAAGELFF	TGCGCCAGCAGCCAGGTCCTAGGTGCCGCCGGGGAGCTGTTTTTT
TRBV5-1	NA	TRBJ2-2	NA	14	CASLRDGNTGELFF	TGCGCCAGCCTTCGGGACGGGAACACCGGGGAGCTGTTTTTT
TRBV11-2	NA	TRBJ2-2	NA	15	CASSLRRLNTGELFF	TGTGCCAGCAGCTTACGGCGGCTGAACACCGGGGAGCTGTTTTTT